This T cell receptor beta chain was observed in a study of blood T cell repertoires in COVID-19. Study-level background: T cells, B-cell-depleted T cells, or PBMCs provided the cDNA or gDNA that served as material.

The germline V gene has CDR1 LGHDT and CDR2 YNNKEL (reference sequence). V dropped 4 bases and J dropped 1 base, with 14 bases sitting between them. The CDR3 contains 15 residues. Measured with immunoSEQ multiplex PCR; TCRdb has only the in-frame clones, and not every one. Among 210,000 or so clones, around four fifths were seen once, and the ten largest hold over 15%. This clonotype was sampled from a woman of 80 years or more with active or convalescent COVID-19. This chain joins TRBV3-1 (or the pseudogene TRBV3-2) and TRBJ2-7, with D possibly matching TRBD2 (6 bases). Sequenced material: peripheral blood. The CDR3 DNA reads TGTGCCAGCAGCCCCGAAAGGGACTCTTCCTACGAGCAGTACTTC. This translates into CASSPERDSSYEQYF.